A selection of T cell receptor beta chains follows, all from one sample in a study of blood T cell repertoires in COVID-19. Sequencing used immunoSEQ multiplex PCR; TCRdb keeps in-frame clones, though not all of them. The sample yields around 250,000 clones, around 84% seen once. Material for sequencing was PBMCs or T cells enriched from blood (not recorded which). These receptors were obtained from a woman aged 50 to 60 who had been exposed to COVID-19. The CDR3 runs from the conserved cysteine through the conserved F or W. D genes are given only for firm matches. The size entry is marked missing in some rows and otherwise reads once, few, many or a size class.

v_gene	abundance	d_gene	j_gene	CDR3nt	CDR3aa
TRBV4-3	many	TRBD2	TRBJ2-7	TGCGCCAGCAGCCACGCTCAGGGAGGGGACGTCTCCTACGAGCAGTACTTC	CASSHAQGGDVSYEQYF
TRBV5-1	-	TRBD2	TRBJ2-5	TGCGCCAGCAGCTTGAATCTAGCGGGGCGTCAAGAGACCCAGTACTTC	CASSLNLAGRQETQYF
TRBV15	-	-	TRBJ2-3	TGTGCCACCAGCAAACCTCATGTGGCGGGGGATACGCAGTATTTT	CATSKPHVAGDTQYF
TRBV5-5	-	-	TRBJ2-2	TGTGCCAGCAGCGTCCTAGGTGGGGGGATGACCGGGGAGCTGTTTTTT	CASSVLGGGMTGELFF
TRBV5-1	-	TRBD1	TRBJ1-5	TGCGCCAGCAGCTCCGGGACAGGGTCTAATCAGCCCCAGCATTTT	CASSSGTGSNQPQHF
TRBV7-8	-	-	TRBJ1-2	TGTGCCAGCAGCCTAATGGCCTATGGCTACACCTTC	CASSLMAYGYTF
TRBV27	-	TRBD2	TRBJ2-7	TGTGCCAGCAGCCGGACTGGGAGGGCCTACGAGCAGTACTTC	CASSRTGRAYEQYF
TRBV5-4	-	-	TRBJ1-2	TGTGCCAGCAGAAAGCGGGGGGACTATGGCTACACCTTC	CASRKRGDYGYTF
TRBV19	once	-	TRBJ2-2	TGTGCCAGTAGACAGGGTTCCCTCACCGGGGAGCTGTTTTTT	CASRQGSLTGELFF
TRBV15	-	-	TRBJ1-1	TGTGCCACCAAACTAAGGGTCGGGGACACTGAAGCTTTCTTT	CATKLRVGDTEAFF
TRBV14	once	-	TRBJ2-2	TGTGCCAGCAGCCGAGCCCTTAACACCGGGGAGCTGTTTTTT	CASSRALNTGELFF
TRBV20-1	-	TRBD1	TRBJ2-7	TGCAGTGCTAGTCTCTCCGGGACAGGGGACGAGCAGTACTTC	CSASLSGTGDEQYF
TRBV2	-	TRBD1	TRBJ1-6	TGTGCCAGCCTCATTGAGGCAGGACAGGGGTCTTCACCCCTCCACTTT	CASLIEAGQGSSPLHF
TRBV7-8	-	TRBD1	TRBJ1-2	TGTGCCAGCAGCTTAGGTCGGACAGGGGCTGGCTACACCTTC	CASSLGRTGAGYTF
TRBV3-1/TRBV3-2	once	TRBD1	TRBJ1-4	TGTGCCAGCAGCCAACTCCGGGACAGGGGGACTAATGAAAAACTGTTTTTT	CASSQLRDRGTNEKLFF
TRBV27	-	-	TRBJ1-5	TGTGCCAGCAGTTTCCACAGGCGGGGTCAGCCCCAGCATTTT	CASSFHRRGQPQHF
TRBV3-1/TRBV3-2	-	TRBD2	TRBJ2-1	TGTGCCAGCAGCCGCCGGGGGGGCGGGAATGAGCAGTTCTTC	CASSRRGGGNEQFF
TRBV29-1	few	-	TRBJ1-1	TGCAGCGTGAGGGGAGGTGAGCCTGAAGCTTTCTTT	CSVRGGEPEAFF
TRBV7-9	-	-	TRBJ1-4	TGTGCCAGCAGCGACCAGGGTTATGGGGAAAAACTGTTTTTT	CASSDQGYGEKLFF
TRBV28	-	-	TRBJ2-2	TGTGCCACCAACCAACCCGGGACCGGGGAGCTGTTTTTT	CATNQPGTGELFF
TRBV12-3/TRBV12-4	-	-	TRBJ1-1	TGTGCCAGCAGTTTGGGTGGACGGGGTGAAGCTTTCTTT	CASSLGGRGEAFF
TRBV4-3	-	-	TRBJ2-1	TGCGCCAGCAGCCTAGTAGGGGGGGCGTACAATGAGCAGTTCTTC	CASSLVGGAYNEQFF
TRBV19	once	-	TRBJ2-5	TGTGCCCCTAAGGGACACCGACAAGAGACCCAGTACTTC	CAPKGHRQETQYF
TRBV12-3/TRBV12-4	-	-	TRBJ2-2	TGTGCCAGCAGTTCGGAGGTTACCGGGGAGCTGTTTTTT	CASSSEVTGELFF
TRBV30	-	TRBD1	TRBJ2-7	TGTGCCTGGAGTGAGGGACAGGGGGTCTCCTACGAGCAGTACTTC	CAWSEGQGVSYEQYF
TRBV10-3	-	TRBD1	TRBJ1-5	TGTGCCTCGGGACAGGAACCCACTCAGCCCCAGCATTTT	CASGQEPTQPQHF
TRBV11-1	-	-	TRBJ1-1	TGTGCCAGCAGCTTAATAGGAGGAGGCACTGAAGCTTTCTTT	CASSLIGGGTEAFF
TRBV27	-	-	TRBJ1-3	TGTGCCAGCAGTGCCTCAGTAGGAAACACCATATATTTT	CASSASVGNTIYF
TRBV7-2	-	-	TRBJ2-3	TGTGCCAGCAGCTCCGGGTCTTCTAGCACAGATACGCAGTATTTT	CASSSGSSSTDTQYF
TRBV4-3	-	TRBD1	TRBJ1-1	TGCGCCAGCAGCCAGGGAACAGGGGCGAACACTGAAGCTTTCTTT	CASSQGTGANTEAFF
TRBV28	few	-	TRBJ1-5	TGTGCCAGCAGGGGCCAGGGAGGGATGCAGCCCCAGCATTTT	CASRGQGGMQPQHF
TRBV7-9	many	-	TRBJ2-3	TGTGCCAGCAGCCTCACATCTAGCACAGATACGCAGTATTTT	CASSLTSSTDTQYF
TRBV7-2	-	-	TRBJ1-2	TGTGCCAGCAGCTTAACAGGGAGCGGGGCCCTCTATGGCTACACCTTC	CASSLTGSGALYGYTF
TRBV4-3	-	TRBD1	TRBJ1-1	TGCGCCAGCAGCCGGGGTGGGAGACAGGGGGCGAGAACTGAAGCTTTCTTT	CASSRGGRQGARTEAFF
TRBV6-6	-	-	TRBJ1-1	TGTGCCAGCAAATCTAGGACTGAAGCTTTCTTT	CASKSRTEAFF
TRBV4-3	-	-	TRBJ1-2	TGCGCCAGCAGCCAAATTCGGGGGGGTGGCTACACCTTC	CASSQIRGGGYTF